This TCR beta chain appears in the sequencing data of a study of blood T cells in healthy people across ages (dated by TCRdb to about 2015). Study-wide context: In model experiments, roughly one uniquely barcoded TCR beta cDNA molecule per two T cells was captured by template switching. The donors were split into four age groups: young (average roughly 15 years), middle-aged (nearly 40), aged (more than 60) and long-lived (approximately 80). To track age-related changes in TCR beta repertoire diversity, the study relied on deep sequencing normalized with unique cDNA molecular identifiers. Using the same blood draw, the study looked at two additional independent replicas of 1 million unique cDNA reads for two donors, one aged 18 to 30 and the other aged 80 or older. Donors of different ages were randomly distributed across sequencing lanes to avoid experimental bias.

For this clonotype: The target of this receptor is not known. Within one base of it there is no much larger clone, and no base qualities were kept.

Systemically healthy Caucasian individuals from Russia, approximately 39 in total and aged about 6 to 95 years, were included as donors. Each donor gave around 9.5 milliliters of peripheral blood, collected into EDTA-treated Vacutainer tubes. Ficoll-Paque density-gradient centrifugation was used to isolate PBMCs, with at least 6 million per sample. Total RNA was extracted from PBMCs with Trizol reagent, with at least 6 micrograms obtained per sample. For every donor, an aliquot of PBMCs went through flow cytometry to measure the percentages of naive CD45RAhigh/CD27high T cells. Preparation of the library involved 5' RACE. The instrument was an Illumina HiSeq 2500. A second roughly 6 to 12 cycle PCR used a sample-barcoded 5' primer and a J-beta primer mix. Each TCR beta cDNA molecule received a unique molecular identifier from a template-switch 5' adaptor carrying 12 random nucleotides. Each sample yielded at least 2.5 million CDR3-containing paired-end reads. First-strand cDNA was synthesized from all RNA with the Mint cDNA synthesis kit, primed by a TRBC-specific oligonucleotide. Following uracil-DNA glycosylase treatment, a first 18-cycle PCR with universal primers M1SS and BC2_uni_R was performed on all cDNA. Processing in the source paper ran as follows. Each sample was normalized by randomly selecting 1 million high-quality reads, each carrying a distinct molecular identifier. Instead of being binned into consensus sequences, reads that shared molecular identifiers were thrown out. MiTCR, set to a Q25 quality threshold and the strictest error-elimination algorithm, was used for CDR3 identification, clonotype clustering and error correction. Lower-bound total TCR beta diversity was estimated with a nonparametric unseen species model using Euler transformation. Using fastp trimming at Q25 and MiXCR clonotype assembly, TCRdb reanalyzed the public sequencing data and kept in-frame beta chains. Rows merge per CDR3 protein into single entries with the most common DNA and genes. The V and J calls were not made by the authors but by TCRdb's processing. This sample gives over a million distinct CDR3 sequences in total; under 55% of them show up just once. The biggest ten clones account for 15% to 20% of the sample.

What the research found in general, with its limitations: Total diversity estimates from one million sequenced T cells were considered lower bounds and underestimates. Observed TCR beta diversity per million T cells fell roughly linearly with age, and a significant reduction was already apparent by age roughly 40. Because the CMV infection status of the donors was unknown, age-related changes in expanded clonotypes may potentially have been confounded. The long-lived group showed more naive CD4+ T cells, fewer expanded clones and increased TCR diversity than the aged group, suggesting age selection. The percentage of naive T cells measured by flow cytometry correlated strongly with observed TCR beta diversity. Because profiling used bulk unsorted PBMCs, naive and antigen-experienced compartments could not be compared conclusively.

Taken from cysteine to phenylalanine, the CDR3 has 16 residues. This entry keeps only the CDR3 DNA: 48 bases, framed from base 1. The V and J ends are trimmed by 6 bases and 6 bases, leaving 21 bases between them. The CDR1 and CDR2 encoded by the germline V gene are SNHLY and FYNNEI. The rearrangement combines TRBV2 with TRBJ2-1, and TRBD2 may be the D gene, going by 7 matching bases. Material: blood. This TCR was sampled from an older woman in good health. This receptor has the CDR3 CASRPLGGAGLNEQFF. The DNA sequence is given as TGTGCCAGCAGACCCCTGGGGGGGGCGGGGCTCAATGAGCAGTTCTTC.